This passage covers 27 T cell receptor beta chains from one sample sequenced in a study of T cells in Graves' hyperthyroidism and ophthalmopathy. RNA transcripts served as the template for amplifying TCR beta CDR3 regions. The HTBI primer set was used in a first-round RT-PCR of the TCR CDR3. TCRdb used MiXCR to reprocess the multiplex PCR reads, holding one entry per CDR3 protein. The sample consists of a few hundred thousand distinct CDR3 sequences, about 15% of them appearing once. Material for sequencing was blood. These receptors were obtained from a woman under 30 with Graves' hyperthyroidism.

This clonotype was seen a few times. The genes are TRBV7-6 and TRBJ2-1, with 10 positions matching TRBD2. The J segment lost 0 bases and the V segment lost 4 bases, leaving 9 bases of the junction unmatched. The CDR3 length is 18 residues. CDR1 and CDR2 (germline): SGHVS, FNYEAQ. CDR3 sequence reads: CASSSHTSGISSYNEQFF. DNA for the CDR3: TGTGCCAGCAGCTCGCACACTAGCGGGATTTCCTCCTACAATGAGCAGTTCTTC.

This clonotype was seen at least ten times. This chain uses TRBV30 with TRBJ1-1, with D hard to call. V gave up 0 bases and J gave up 8 bases, with 10 bases separating them. The germline V gene encodes CDR1 GTSNPN and CDR2 SVGIG (reference sequence). CDR3 length equals 12 residues. The CDR3 loop is CAWSVRGREAFF. CDR3 nucleotide sequence: TGTGCCTGGAGTGTACGCGGACGGGAAGCTTTCTTT.

The rearrangement joins TRBV7-2 to TRBJ2-1; no clear D gene. Trimming cost V 1 base and J 1 base, with 8 bases left between them. The germline CDR1 and CDR2 sequences are SGHTA and FQGNSA. This CDR3 spans 15 amino acids. CDR3 DNA sequence: TGTGCCAGCAGCTTAGACTTGGGATCCTACAATGAGCAGTTCTTC. The encoded protein is CASSLDLGSYNEQFF.

This clonotype was picked up many times. The chain is built from TRBV4-1 and TRBJ1-1; 7 positions agree with TRBD1. Germline loops: CDR1 MGHRA, CDR2 YSYEKL. The CDR3 contains 14 residues. Trimming at V came to 3 bases and at J to 10 bases, leaving 11 bases not matched to a gene. The CDR3 nucleotides are TGCGCCAGCAGCCATCCAGACAGGGTCAACGGAGCTTTCTTT. This codes for CASSHPDRVNGAFF.

The sample holds many counts of this clonotype. CDR3: CASRPTSGSYNEQFF. The CDR3 nucleotides are TGTGCCAGCAGACCCACTAGCGGGTCCTACAATGAGCAGTTCTTC. The chain uses TRBV12-3 or TRBV12-4 and TRBJ2-1; 9 nucleotides align to TRBD2. With V trimmed by 6 bases and J by 1 base, 4 bases remained unmatched. The CDR3 loop spans 15 amino acids.

This clonotype was observed a few times. This chain links TRBV12-3 or TRBV12-4 with TRBJ2-1, with D unresolved. This CDR3 is 17 amino acids long. Deletions cut 3 bases from V and 4 bases from J, with 19 bases between. CDR3 sequence (DNA): TGTGCCAGCAGTTTTCTCGTAGACTCGTTCGGATACAATGAGCAGTTCTTC. Translation gives CASSFLVDSFGYNEQFF.

This clonotype was found many times. The chain links TRBV11-3 to TRBJ2-1, with 11 bases lining up with TRBD2. Germline CDR1 and CDR2: SGHNT and YENEEA. This CDR3 has 15 amino acids. J lost 4 bases, V lost 10 bases, and 9 bases had no gene match. The CDR3 loop reads CATARSSGRYNEQFF. DNA of the CDR3: TGTGCCACCGCAAGGTCTAGCGGGAGGTACAATGAGCAGTTCTTC.

Details on this clonotype: Sequence at one end of the junction differs from germline and may be a read error. J is TRBJ2-4 and V is TRBV2; maybe TRBD1 (6 bases). The CDR3 has 14 residues. In germline, CDR1 is SNHLY, CDR2 FYNNEI. In DNA, the CDR3 is TGTGTCAGCTGGACTGGGACAAGGGAAAACATTCAGTACTTC. Translation gives CVSWTGTRENIQYF.

This sequence joins TRBV30 and TRBJ1-6; 8 bases are a match to TRBD1. This CDR3 is 15 amino acids long. V shed 1 base, J shed 7 bases, and the junction held 6 bases outside the gene matches. CDR1 GTSNPN and CDR2 SVGIG come from the germline V gene (reference sequence). CDR3 in DNA: TGTGCCTGGAGTGCGGGACAGGAACTAAATTCACCCCTCCACTTT. Encoded protein: CAWSAGQELNSPLHF.

In its sample, this clonotype was seen many times. The chain uses TRBV2 and TRBJ2-3, with unresolved D. Germline CDR1 is SNHLY and CDR2 is FYNNEI. The ends were cut back, 3 bases at V and 4 bases at J, with 8 bases in the middle. The CDR3 runs 13 residues. CDR3 protein: CASSDLRSDTQYF. CDR3 coding DNA: TGTGCCAGCAGTGATCTCAGGTCAGATACGCAGTATTTT.

The genes are TRBV20-1 and TRBJ2-1; 10 positions match TRBD2. J was trimmed by 4 bases and V by 3 bases; bases with no gene match: 3. CDR3 length: 14 residues. Germline V gene lookup returns CDR1 DFQATT and CDR2 SNEGSKA (reference sequence). The CDR3 DNA follows: TGCAGTGCTAGTTGGACTAGCGGATACAATGAGCAGTTCTTC. Translation: CSASWTSGYNEQFF.

This clonotype was observed many times. This rearrangement joins TRBV2 to TRBJ2-1, with 9 nucleotides matching TRBD1. Germline CDR1 reads SNHLY; CDR2 reads FYNNEI. The CDR3 sequence is 16 residues long. After removal of 3 bases from V and 0 bases from J, the junction contained 3 bases not matched to a gene. This chain's CDR3 is CASSDGTGRSYNEQFF. The CDR3 DNA follows: TGTGCCAGCAGTGATGGGACAGGGCGCTCCTACAATGAGCAGTTCTTC. The complete variable domain, with remaining parts taken from reference TRBV2 and TRBJ2-1, reads EPEVTQTPSHQVTQMGQEVILRCVPISNHLYFYWYRQILGQKVEFLVSFYNNEISEKSEIFDDQFSVERPDGSNFTLKIRSTKLEDSAMYFCASSDGTGRSYNEQFFGPGTRLTVL.

This clonotype was observed a few times. The rearrangement uses TRBV5-6 and TRBJ1-2, with unresolved D. V shed 3 bases and J shed 1 base, with 7 bases lying between them. This CDR3 comprises 13 residues. Per germline, CDR1 SGHDT and CDR2 YYEEEE. The CDR3 nucleotides are TGTGCCAGCAGCTCGCCCGATAACTATGGCTACACCTTC. It codes for CASSSPDNYGYTF.

This clonotype has just a few counts. The chain uses TRBV7-9 and TRBJ2-1; 9 nucleotides agree with TRBD2. V lost 0 bases and J lost 10; bases outside the gene matches: 10. This CDR3 is built from 16 residues. CDR1 and CDR2 (germline): SEHNR, FQNEAQ (reference sequence). The CDR3 region is CASSLAISGSLGEQFF. The CDR3 region has the DNA TGTGCCAGCAGCTTAGCGATTAGCGGGAGTTTAGGGGAGCAGTTCTTC. The whole variable domain, remainder taken from reference TRBV7-9 and TRBJ2-1, is DTGVSQNPRHKITKRGQNVTFRCDPISEHNRLYWYRQTLGQGPEFLTYFQNEAQLEKSRLLSDRFSAERPKGSFSTLEIQRTEQGDSAMYLCASSLAISGSLGEQFFGPGTRLTVL.

This rearrangement joins TRBV2 to TRBJ2-5; 7 bases agree with TRBD2. CDR3 length equals 15 residues. The V segment lost 6 bases and the J segment 3 bases; nucleotides outside the gene matches: 10. Germline loops: CDR1 SNHLY, CDR2 FYNNEI. The CDR3 DNA reads as TGTGCCAGCAGCAATCCACTAGCGTCTAAAGAGACCCAGTACTTC. Protein product: CASSNPLASKETQYF.

The chain has TRBV7-9 and TRBJ1-5, with D unclear. Trimming took 1 base from V and 1 from J, leaving 5 bases between them. Germline CDR1 is SEHNR and CDR2 is FQNEAQ (reference sequence). The CDR3 loop spans 14 amino acids. CDR3 region: CASSLDNSNQPQHF. Written as DNA, the CDR3 is TGTGCCAGCAGCTTAGATAACAGCAATCAGCCCCAGCATTTT.

The sample holds many counts of this clonotype. The chain uses TRBV6-1 and TRBJ2-2; TRBD1 matches 9 bases. With 6 bases clipped from V and 4 bases from J, the junction kept 6 bases outside the gene matches. CDR1 and CDR2 (germline): MNHNS, SASEGT. CDR3 length: 15 residues. In nucleotides, the CDR3 is TGTGCCAGCAGGCAGGGACAGGGTTTCACCGGGGAGCTGTTTTTT. Its translation: CASRQGQGFTGELFF.

As regards this clonotype: This may stem from a read error, because a much larger clone lies one nucleotide away. This CDR3 is CASSWLAGNNEQFF. In nucleotides, the CDR3 is TGTGCCAGCAGTTGGCTAGCGGGAAACAATGAGCAGTTCTTC. V usage is TRBV12-3 or TRBV12-4 and J usage is TRBJ2-1, with 9 bases matching TRBD2. Trimming cost V 4 bases and J 5 bases; bases outside gene matches: 3. The CDR3 sequence is 14 residues long.

This clonotype was observed many times. This chain uses TRBV10-3 with TRBJ1-1; TRBD1 matches 10 bases. With 0 bases clipped from V and 11 bases from J, the junction kept 3 bases outside the gene matches. Germline lookup yields CDR1 ENHRY and CDR2 SYGVKD. The CDR3 totals 13 residues. The CDR3 nucleotides read TGTGCCATCAGTGAGTCGAGGACAGGGGGGGCTTTCTTT. It is translated as CAISESRTGGAFF.

This chain joins TRBV19 and TRBJ2-3, with D unresolved. The V and J ends lost 3 bases and 0 bases respectively, with 4 bases between them. The CDR3 contains 13 residues. Germline lookup yields CDR1 LNHDA and CDR2 SQIVND (reference sequence). CDR3 nucleotide sequence: TGTGCCAGTAGTATCAAGAGCACAGATACGCAGTATTTT. It encodes CASSIKSTDTQYF. Variable domain in full (rest from reference TRBV19 and TRBJ2-3): DGGITQSPKYLFRKEGQNVTLSCEQNLNHDAMYWYRQDPGQGLRLIYYSQIVNDFQKGDIAEGYSVSREKKESFPLTVTSAQKNPTAFYLCASSIKSTDTQYFGPGTRLTVL.

The chain is built from TRBV6-4 and TRBJ1-1, with D hard to call. The CDR3 consists of 14 residues. Trimming pared 2 bases from V and 9 bases from J, leaving 16 bases between. From germline, CDR1 is MRHNA and CDR2 SNTAGT. The chain's CDR3 is CASSDPGSGNKAFF. DNA of the CDR3: TGTGCCAGCAGTGACCCTGGGTCCGGCAATAAAGCTTTCTTT.

This clonotype was picked up many times. V is TRBV20-1 and J is TRBJ2-1; 7 bases align to TRBD2. The CDR3 is made up of 14 amino acids. Germline lookup yields CDR1 DFQATT and CDR2 SNEGSKA (reference sequence). Here the CDR3 reads CSILRLAIYNEQFF. Written as DNA, the CDR3 is TGCAGCATACTACGACTAGCTATTTACAATGAGCAGTTCTTC.

About this clonotype: The junction and the germline gene differ at one end; a read error may be behind it. V is TRBV12-3 or TRBV12-4 and J is TRBJ2-1; D unresolved. The CDR3 runs 14 residues. The CDR3 region is CASSLGTENNEQSF. In nucleotides, the CDR3 is TGTGCCAGCAGTCTAGGTACGGAGAACAATGAGCAGTCCTTC.

The gene calls are TRBV20-1 and TRBJ2-1; TRBD2 matches at 9 bases. Germline V gene lookup returns CDR1 DFQATT and CDR2 SNEGSKA (reference sequence). V gave up 3 bases and J gave up 2 bases; unmatched junction bases: 8. The CDR3 contains 16 residues. CDR3 DNA sequence: TGCAGTGCTAGTAGCGGGAGCGGTTACGCCTACAATGAGCAGTTCTTC. As protein: CSASSGSGYAYNEQFF.

This clonotype was counted at least ten times. The V gene is TRBV15, the J gene TRBJ1-4, with D possibly TRBD1 on 5 matching bases. V lost 0 bases, J lost 4 bases, and 18 bases lay in between. Germline V gene sequence: CDR1 LNHNV, CDR2 YYDKDF (reference sequence). The CDR3 is 18 residues long. The CDR3 bases are TGTGCCACCAGCAGAGATATGGGGGTATTATCAGATAATGAAAAACTGTTTTTT. It specifies CATSRDMGVLSDNEKLFF.

This clonotype has just a few counts. This chain connects TRBV7-9 to TRBJ2-6; the D gene is possibly TRBD1 (5 bases). V dropped 8 bases and J dropped 0 bases, with 8 bases sitting between them. The germline V gene has CDR1 SEHNR and CDR2 FQNEAQ (reference sequence). The CDR3 contains 14 residues. CDR3 nucleotide sequence: TGTGCCAGCGCGACAGCCTCTGGGGCCAACGTCCTGACTTTC. The encoded protein is CASATASGANVLTF.

In its sample, this clonotype was seen many times. The rearrangement links TRBV10-3 to TRBJ2-3; no clear D gene. In germline, CDR1 is ENHRY, CDR2 SYGVKD. The CDR3 runs to 17 residues. The V and J ends lost 0 bases and 0 bases respectively, with 13 bases between them. CDR3 DNA: TGTGCCATCAGTGAGTCCGGCCCCTCAGCCAGCACAGATACGCAGTATTTT. Translation gives CAISESGPSASTDTQYF.